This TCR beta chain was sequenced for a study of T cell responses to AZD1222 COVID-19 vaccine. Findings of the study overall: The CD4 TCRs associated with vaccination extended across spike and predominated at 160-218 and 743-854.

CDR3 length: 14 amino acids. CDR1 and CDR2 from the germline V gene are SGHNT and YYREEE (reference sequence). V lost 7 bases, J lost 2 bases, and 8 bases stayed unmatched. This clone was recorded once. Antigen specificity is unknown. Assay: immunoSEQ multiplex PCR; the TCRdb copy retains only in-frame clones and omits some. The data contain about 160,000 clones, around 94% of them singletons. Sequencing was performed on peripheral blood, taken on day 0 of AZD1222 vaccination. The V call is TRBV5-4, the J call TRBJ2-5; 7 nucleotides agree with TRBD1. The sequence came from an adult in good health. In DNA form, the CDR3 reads TGTGCCAGCGGATCGGGACAGAGTCAAGAGACCCAGTACTTC. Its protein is CASGSGQSQETQYF.